The T cell receptor beta chain under discussion was sequenced for a study of human thymus T cells. Sequencing used immunoSEQ multiplex PCR; TCRdb keeps in-frame clones, though not all of them. Of around 45,000 clones listed, approximately 95% are singletons. Germline trimming cut 6 bases from V and 8 bases from J; bases unmatched to any gene: 3. Germline CDR1 and CDR2: KGHSH and LQKENI. This CDR3 is 12 amino acids long. V and J are TRBV18 and TRBJ1-4; TRBD1 matches at 7 bases. The sequencing sample was made of blood. This clonotype originated in a girl less than two years old with a congenital heart defect but otherwise immunologically healthy. As DNA, the CDR3 is TGTGCCAGCTCTGGACAGGCCGAAAAACTGTTTTTT. Its protein is CASSGQAEKLFF. The variable domain in full, completed from reference TRBV18 and TRBJ1-4, reads NAGVMQNPRHLVRRRGQEARLRCSPMKGHSHVYWYRQLPEEGLKFMVYLQKENIIDESGMPKERFSAEFPKEGPSILRIQQVVRGDSAAYFCASSGQAEKLFFGSGTQLSVL.